The 25 T cell receptor beta chains below all came from one sample that was sequenced in a study of blood T cell repertoires in COVID-19. Sequencing used immunoSEQ multiplex PCR; TCRdb keeps in-frame clones, though not all of them. The sample has some 120,000 clones, approximately 82% seen once. Sequencing was performed on peripheral blood. These receptors came from an older man with active or convalescent COVID-19.

This sequence joins TRBV11-2 and TRBJ1-1, with unresolved D. Trimming shortened V by 0 bases and J by 1 base, and 6 bases separated the two germline ends. From germline, CDR1 is SGHAT and CDR2 FQNNGV. The CDR3 is 14 amino acids. CDR3 protein: CASSLDLRNTEAFF. CDR3 in DNA: TGTGCCAGCAGCTTAGATCTCCGGAACACTGAAGCTTTCTTT.

This sequence joins TRBV28 and TRBJ1-4; D might be TRBD1 (6 bases). The CDR3 consists of 15 residues. V was trimmed by 5 bases and J by 4 bases, leaving 14 bases between them. The germline CDR1 and CDR2 sequences are MDHEN and SYDVKM. The CDR3: CASSASTGGNEKLFF. Written as DNA, the CDR3 is TGTGCCAGCAGTGCCTCGACAGGCGGTAATGAAAAACTGTTTTTT.

V usage is TRBV28 and J usage is TRBJ1-2; TRBD1 aligns across 9 bases. Trimming cost V 7 bases and J 2 bases; bases outside gene matches: 17. CDR3 length equals 18 residues. Germline CDR1 reads MDHEN; CDR2 reads SYDVKM. The CDR3 here is CASKRTGAGFFANYGYTF. CDR3 bases: TGTGCCAGCAAACGGACAGGGGCGGGTTTTTTCGCCAACTATGGCTACACCTTC.

The J gene is TRBJ2-5, the V gene TRBV28; no definite D call. The germline V gene has CDR1 MDHEN and CDR2 SYDVKM. The CDR3 sequence is 11 residues long. The germline V and J ends were trimmed by 5 bases and 9 bases, with 10 bases remaining between them. DNA of the CDR3: TGTGCCAGCAGTAGCCCCACCGCCCAGTACTTC. Translation gives CASSSPTAQYF. The variable domain in full, completed from reference TRBV28 and TRBJ2-5, reads DVKVTQSSRYLVKRTGEKVFLECVQDMDHENMFWYRQDPGLGLRLIYFSYDVKMKEKGDIPEGYSVSREKKERFSLILESASTNQTSMYLCASSSPTAQYFGPGTRLLVL.

V is TRBV5-1 and J is TRBJ1-2; 7 bases agree with TRBD1. The CDR3 spans 15 residues. With 4 bases clipped from V and 8 bases from J, the junction kept 14 bases outside the gene matches. The V gene's germline CDR1 is SGHRS and CDR2 YFSETQ. Here the CDR3 DNA reads TGCGCCAGCAGCCCAATTCGACAGGGTAAAGGCGGCTACACCTTC. This translates into CASSPIRQGKGGYTF.

The genes are TRBV6-1 and TRBJ1-6; TRBD1 agrees at 8 bases. V trimming: 2 bases; J trimming: 0 bases; junction bases outside the gene matches: 9. Germline CDR1 MNHNS, CDR2 SASEGT. This CDR3 comprises 19 residues. CDR3: CASSEPYRGGASYNSPLHF. CDR3 in DNA: TGTGCCAGCAGTGAACCCTACAGGGGGGGCGCCTCCTATAATTCACCCCTCCACTTT.

The table lists this clone with a count of one. The chain combines TRBV9 with TRBJ1-2; weak D call: TRBD1 (6 bases). The CDR3 is made up of 13 amino acids. Germline values: CDR1 SGDLS, CDR2 YYNGEE. V was trimmed by 0 bases and J by 6 bases, leaving 9 bases between them. The CDR3 DNA reads as TGTGCCAGCAGCGTAGAAGGGGGTCATGGCTACACCTTC. It yields the protein CASSVEGGHGYTF.

CDR3 in amino acids: CASSLGSGFEQYF. DNA for the CDR3: TGTGCCAGCAGTTTAGGTTCCGGGTTCGAGCAGTACTTC. V is TRBV28 and J is TRBJ2-7, with D unclear. This CDR3 region has 13 residues. V was cut by 2 bases and J by 6 bases, with 11 bases left in between. Germline CDR1 reads MDHEN; CDR2 reads SYDVKM.

This chain connects TRBV5-4 to TRBJ2-3; 12 positions agree with TRBD2. This CDR3 is built from 16 residues. CDR1 and CDR2 from the germline V gene are SGHNT and YYREEE (reference sequence). V dropped 4 bases and J dropped 5; count of bases not matched to a gene: 8. The CDR3 DNA sequence: TGTGCCAGCAGCCGGACTAGCGGGACCGCCAGAGATACGCAGTATTTT. Translated: CASSRTSGTARDTQYF.

The chain recombines TRBV6-6 with TRBJ2-1; 9 bases agree with TRBD2. CDR3 length: 15 amino acids. V lost 6 bases, J lost 9 bases, and 12 bases stayed unmatched. Germline CDR1 reads MNHNY; CDR2 reads SVGAGI (reference sequence). In DNA form, the CDR3 reads TGTGCCAGCAGATTCTTAGCGGGAGCGGCGGGTGAGCAGTTCTTC. It translates to CASRFLAGAAGEQFF.

This chain links TRBV4-1 with TRBJ2-1; 12 nucleotides line up with TRBD2. This CDR3 is built from 17 residues. The germline CDR1 and CDR2 sequences are MGHRA and YSYEKL. V lost 3 bases, J lost 0 bases, and 3 bases stayed unmatched. The CDR3 reads CASSQVLAGGSYNEQFF. CDR3 nucleotide sequence: TGCGCCAGCAGCCAGGTACTAGCGGGGGGCTCCTACAATGAGCAGTTCTTC.

J is TRBJ1-5 and V is TRBV6-2 or TRBV6-3; 8 bases line up with TRBD1. The germline V gene encodes CDR1 MNHEY and CDR2 SVGEGT. This CDR3 has 15 residues. V lost 6 bases, J lost 2 bases, and 6 bases stayed unmatched. CDR3 sequence reads: CASSRDRTGNQPQHF. The CDR3 bases are TGTGCCAGCAGCAGGGACAGGACGGGCAATCAGCCCCAGCATTTT.

This chain uses TRBV15 with TRBJ1-6; TRBD1 is a possible D gene (6 bases). The length of the CDR3 is 15 residues. The V gene lost 5 bases and the J gene lost 6 bases, with 14 bases spanning the gap. Germline CDR1 reads LNHNV; CDR2 reads YYDKDF (reference sequence). The CDR3 loop is CATSERTGINSPLHF. CDR3 nucleotide sequence: TGTGCCACCAGCGAACGCACAGGGATTAATTCACCCCTCCACTTT.

The chain joins TRBV19 to TRBJ1-4, with D tentatively TRBD1 (5 bases). CDR1 LNHDA and CDR2 SQIVND come from the germline V gene (reference sequence). The V and J ends lost 10 bases and 0 bases respectively, with 9 bases between them. This CDR3 has 13 amino acids. CDR3 coding DNA: TGTGCCACCTCGACAGCAACTAATGAAAAACTGTTTTTT. It translates to CATSTATNEKLFF.

The rearrangement uses TRBV11-1 and TRBJ2-3; TRBD2 agrees at 9 bases. This CDR3 comprises 16 residues. The germline CDR1 and CDR2 sequences are SGHAT and FQDESV (reference sequence). Losses at the gene ends were 8 bases for V and 3 bases for J; bases not matched to a gene: 12. CDR3: CASRSLAGGVTDTQYF. CDR3 bases: TGTGCCAGCCGGAGTTTGGCGGGGGGGGTAACAGATACGCAGTATTTT.

This chain uses TRBV6-6 with TRBJ1-6; D possibly corresponds to TRBD1 (6 bases). There are 16 residues in the CDR3. V lost 5 bases and J 0 bases, leaving 11 bases between the germline ends. Per germline, CDR1 MNHNY and CDR2 SVGAGI (reference sequence). CDR3 amino acids: CASSQRQASYNSPLHF. CDR3 DNA: TGTGCCAGCAGTCAACGACAGGCCTCCTATAATTCACCCCTCCACTTT.

This chain connects TRBV19 to TRBJ1-1, with D possibly being TRBD1 (5 bases). V lost 7 bases and J lost 6, with 15 bases in between. Germline V gene sequence: CDR1 LNHDA, CDR2 SQIVND (reference sequence). This CDR3 is 13 amino acids long. CDR3 sequence reads: CASKAQGSAEAFF. DNA for the CDR3: TGTGCCAGTAAAGCCCAGGGTTCAGCTGAAGCTTTCTTT.

The V and J genes are TRBV27 and TRBJ1-2; D is ambiguous. Trimming took 8 bases from V and 5 from J, leaving 18 bases between them. The CDR3 spans 14 residues. Germline V gene sequence: CDR1 MNHEY, CDR2 SMNVEV (reference sequence). This CDR3 is CASSFKDGKYGYTF. CDR3 DNA: TGTGCCAGCTCCTTCAAGGACGGGAAATATGGCTACACCTTC.

The chain has TRBV5-5 and TRBJ1-5, with unresolved D. The V end was cut by 0 bases, the J end by 1 base, with 8 bases between. Germline V gene lookup returns CDR1 SGHKS and CDR2 YYEKEE (reference sequence). The length of the CDR3 is 15 residues. CDR3 in amino acids: CASSLGPSSNQPQHF. The CDR3 DNA reads TGTGCCAGCAGCTTGGGTCCTAGCAGCAATCAGCCCCAGCATTTT.

This sequence joins TRBV14 and TRBJ1-6; D is possibly TRBD1 (5 bases). Germline CDR1 and CDR2: SGHDN and FVKESK. V dropped 0 bases and J dropped 9 bases, with 9 bases sitting between them. CDR3 length: 14 amino acids. The DNA of the CDR3 is TGTGCCAGCAGCCAAGATAGGGGCGGTTCACCCCTCCACTTT. Protein: CASSQDRGGSPLHF.

This clone showed up just a few times. J is TRBJ2-7 and V is TRBV7-9, with TRBD2 matching 9 bases. Germline V gives CDR1 SEHNR, CDR2 FQNEAQ (reference sequence). The CDR3 loop spans 14 amino acids. Trimming at V came to 5 bases and at J to 2 bases, leaving 4 bases not matched to a gene. In nucleotides, the CDR3 is TGTGCCAGCAGCGCGACTAGCGGAGCCTACGAGCAGTACTTC. Translating it yields CASSATSGAYEQYF.

The sample holds a few counts of this clone. V gene TRBV5-6 combines with J gene TRBJ1-2, with TRBD1 matching over 8 bases. The V and J ends lost 4 bases and 7 bases, in that order; junction bases with no gene match: 12. The CDR3 has 15 amino acids. Germline CDR1 SGHDT, CDR2 YYEEEE. CDR3 loop: CASSLGRAGGLGYTF. The CDR3 coding sequence is TGTGCCAGCAGCCTAGGAAGGGCAGGGGGCCTTGGCTACACCTTC.

The V call is TRBV6-5, the J call TRBJ2-2; weak D call: TRBD2 (6 bases). The V gene's germline CDR1 is MNHEY and CDR2 SVGAGI. The V end lost 7 bases, the J end lost 0 bases, and 12 bases lay between the germline ends. This CDR3 has 15 residues. The CDR3 is CASIKGLTNTGELFF. CDR3 nucleotides: TGTGCCAGCATTAAGGGACTGACGAACACCGGGGAGCTGTTTTTT.

This clone occurred once. V and J are TRBV19 and TRBJ1-4; 11 positions match TRBD1. The CDR3 spans 17 residues. J gave up 4 bases and V 5 bases, and 9 bases lay outside the gene matches. Germline values: CDR1 LNHDA, CDR2 SQIVND (reference sequence). CDR3 loop: CASSRPGQGGFNEKLFF. In nucleotides, the CDR3 is TGTGCCAGTAGTCGCCCGGGACAGGGGGGGTTTAATGAAAAACTGTTTTTT.

The chain is built from TRBV6-6 and TRBJ1-4; D ambiguous. The V end was cut by 6 bases, the J end by 6 bases, with 11 bases between. This CDR3 region has 13 residues. Germline-derived CDR1 and CDR2 are MNHNY and SVGAGI (reference sequence). CDR3 residues: CASRDGGYEKLFF. CDR3 nucleotide sequence: TGTGCCAGCAGGGATGGAGGATATGAAAAACTGTTTTTT.